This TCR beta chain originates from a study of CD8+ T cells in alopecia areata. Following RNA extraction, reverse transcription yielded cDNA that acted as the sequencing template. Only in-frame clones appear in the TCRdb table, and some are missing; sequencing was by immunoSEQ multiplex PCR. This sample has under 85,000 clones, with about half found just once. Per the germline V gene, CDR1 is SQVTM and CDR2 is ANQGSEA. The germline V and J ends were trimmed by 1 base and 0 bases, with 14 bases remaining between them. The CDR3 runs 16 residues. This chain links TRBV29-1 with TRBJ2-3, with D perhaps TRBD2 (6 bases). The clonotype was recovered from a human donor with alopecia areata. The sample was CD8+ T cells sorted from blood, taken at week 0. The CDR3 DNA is TGCAGCGTTGAAGGGGGGGATCCTTCTAGCACAGATACGCAGTATTTT. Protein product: CSVEGGDPSSTDTQYF.